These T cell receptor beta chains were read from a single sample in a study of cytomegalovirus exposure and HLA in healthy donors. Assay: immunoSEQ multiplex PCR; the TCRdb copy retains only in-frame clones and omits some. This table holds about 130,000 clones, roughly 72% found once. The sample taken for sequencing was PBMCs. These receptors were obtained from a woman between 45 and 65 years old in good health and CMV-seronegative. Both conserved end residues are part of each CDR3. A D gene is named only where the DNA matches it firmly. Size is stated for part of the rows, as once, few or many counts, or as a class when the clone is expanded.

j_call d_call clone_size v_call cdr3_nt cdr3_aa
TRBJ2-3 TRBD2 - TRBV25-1 TGTGCCAGCAGTTCCGGGACTAGCACGGGCACAGATACGCAGTATTTT CASSSGTSTGTDTQYF
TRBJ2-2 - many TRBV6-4 TGTGCCAGCAGTGACTCGGAGACCGGGGAGCTGTTTTTT CASSDSETGELFF
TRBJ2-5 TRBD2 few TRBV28 TGTGCCAGCAAGAGGGTAGCGGGAGGCCTGGAGACCCAGTACTTC CASKRVAGGLETQYF
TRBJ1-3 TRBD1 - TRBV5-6 TGTGCCAGCAGCTCGGACAGGAACTATAGAAACACCATATATTTT CASSSDRNYRNTIYF
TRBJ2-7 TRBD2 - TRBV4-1 TGCGCCAGCAGCCAAGGGGGACAAATAGCGGGAGTTCCCTACGAGCAGTACTTC CASSQGGQIAGVPYEQYF
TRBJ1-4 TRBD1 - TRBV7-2 TGTGCCAGCAGCCCCTCGGGGGCGGGACAGAGAGTTGTCGGAGAAAAACTGTTTTTT CASSPSGAGQRVVGEKLFF
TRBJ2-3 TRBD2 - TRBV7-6 TGTGCCAGCAGCTGGAAGACTAGCGGGAGTTTTTCTACGCAGTATTTT CASSWKTSGSFSTQYF
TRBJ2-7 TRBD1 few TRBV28 TGTGCCAGCAGTGCGCGACAGGGCCAAAAGTACTTC CASSARQGQKYF
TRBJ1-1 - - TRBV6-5 TGTGCCAGCAGTCGGGATCCGAACACTGAAGCTTTCTTT CASSRDPNTEAFF
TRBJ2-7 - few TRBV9 TGTGCCAGCAGCGTAAGAACCTATTCCTACGAGCAGTACTTC CASSVRTYSYEQYF
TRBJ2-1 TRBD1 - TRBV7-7 TGTGCTAGCAGCTTAGTACAGGGGAACAATGAGCAGTTCTTC CASSLVQGNNEQFF
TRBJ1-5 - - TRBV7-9 TGTGCCAGCAGTTTCGACGGAGGCAATCAGCCCCAGCATTTT CASSFDGGNQPQHF
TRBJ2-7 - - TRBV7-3 TGTGCCAGCAGCTTTGGGCAGGGGGGAATCTACGAGCAGTACTTC CASSFGQGGIYEQYF
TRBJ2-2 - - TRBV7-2 TGTGCCAGCAGCACCCGCGACAGGACCGGGGAGCTGTTTTTT CASSTRDRTGELFF
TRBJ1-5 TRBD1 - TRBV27 TGTGCCAGCAGTCCGTGGCCGATAGGACAGGGCCGGGCTCAGCCCCAGAATTTT CASSPWPIGQGRAQPQNF
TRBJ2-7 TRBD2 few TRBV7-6 TGTGCCAGCAGCCAAAGGACTAGCGGCTCCTACGAGCAGTACTTC CASSQRTSGSYEQYF
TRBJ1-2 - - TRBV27 TGTGCCACCACAGAAGGGGACTATGGCTACACCTTC CATTEGDYGYTF
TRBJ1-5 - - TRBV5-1 TGCGCCAGCAGCAAGGACGGGAGCAAGCAGCCCCAGCATTTT CASSKDGSKQPQHF
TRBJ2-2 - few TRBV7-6 TGTGCCAGCAGCTTAGGACTCGGGGAGCTGTTTTTT CASSLGLGELFF
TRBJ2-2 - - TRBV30 TGTGCCTGGTCACAGGGTATCACCGGGGAGCTGTTTTTT CAWSQGITGELFF
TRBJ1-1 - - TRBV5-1 TGCGCCAGCAGTAGTCATGGGAGCACTGAAGCTTTCTTT CASSSHGSTEAFF
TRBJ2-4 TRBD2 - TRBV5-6 TGTGCCAGCAGCGGGGGGGGAGCCAAAAACATTCAGTACTTC CASSGGGAKNIQYF
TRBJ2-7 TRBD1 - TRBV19 TGTGCCAGTAGCCCACGGGGGTCGGGACAGGGGTCCTACGAGCAGTACTTC CASSPRGSGQGSYEQYF
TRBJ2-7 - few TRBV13 TGTGCCAGCAGCTTATATGGGGCCGTTAGCTACGAGCAGTACTTC CASSLYGAVSYEQYF
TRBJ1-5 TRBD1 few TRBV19 TGTGCCAGTAGTACGGGACAGGGCAATCAGCCCCAGCATTTT CASSTGQGNQPQHF
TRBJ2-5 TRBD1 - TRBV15 TGTGCCACCAGCAGAGACAGGGGGACGGAAGAGACCCAGTACTTC CATSRDRGTEETQYF
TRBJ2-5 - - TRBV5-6 TGTGCCAGCAGCACCCCGGTAGAGACCCAGTACTTC CASSTPVETQYF
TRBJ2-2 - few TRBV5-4 TGTGCCAGCAGCTTGGTTGGGGAGCCCACCGGGGAGCTGTTTTTT CASSLVGEPTGELFF
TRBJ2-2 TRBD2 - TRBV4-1 TGCGCCAGCAGCCAAGAGGGGCTAGCGGCCGGGGAGCTGTTTTTT CASSQEGLAAGELFF
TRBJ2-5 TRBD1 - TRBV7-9 TGTGCCAGCAGCGGTTTCGACAGGGTCGTAGAGACCCAGTACTTC CASSGFDRVVETQYF